This T cell receptor beta chain was recorded in a study of blood T cells in healthy people across ages. Alongside a J-beta primer mix, a sample-barcoded 5' primer served in a second PCR lasting roughly 6 to 12 cycles. TCRdb passed the 5' RACE reads through MiXCR, listing each CDR3 protein once. This sample has 650,000 to 1,000,000 distinct CDR3 sequences; 35% to 40% occur once, and the top ten carry approximately 13%. Healthy Caucasian individuals from Russia aged about 6 to 100 were enrolled as donors. This clonotype appeared many times. With 2 bases removed from V and 5 bases from J, the gap between germline ends came to 15 bases. The CDR3 runs 16 residues. The V gene's germline CDR1 is ENHRY and CDR2 SYGVKD.

The chain recombines TRBV10-3 with TRBJ1-4; D is possibly TRBD1 (5 bases). This clonotype was sampled from a man aged 18 to 30 in good health. The specimen sequenced was blood. CDR3: CAISERQGPINEKLFF. The CDR3 nucleotides read TGTGCCATCAGTGAGAGGCAGGGCCCTATCAATGAAAAACTGTTTTTT.